This entry lists 14 T cell receptor beta chains sequenced from one sample in a study of blood T cell repertoires in COVID-19 (dated by TCRdb to the early 2020s). The library was made by the immunoSEQ multiplex PCR assay. Entries here come from immuneACCESS through TCRdb and include only in-frame sequences with V and J called. Some clones fail to appear in such tables; in the studies checked, an unresolved V gene covers under half of the shortfall, and the cause of the remainder is unknown. The table for this sample lists under 450,000 clones; around 88% of them were counted only once. Under 8.5% of the sample lies in the top ten. The sample taken for sequencing was peripheral blood. The receptors derive from a woman aged 60-75 years with COVID-19, enrolled during active disease.

V gene TRBV6-6 combines with J gene TRBJ1-6; no reliable D call. V dropped 4 bases and J dropped 5 bases, with 6 bases sitting between them. Germline V CDR1 and CDR2: MNHNY, SVGAGI (reference sequence). CDR3 length: 13 residues. The CDR3 nucleotides read TGTGCCAGCAGTTCGCAGAATAATTCACCCCTCCACTTT. It codes for CASSSQNNSPLHF.

The chain combines TRBV5-1 with TRBJ2-3; TRBD2 matches at 14 bases. From germline, CDR1 is SGHRS and CDR2 YFSETQ. V lost 3 bases and J lost 5; bases outside the gene matches: 8. This CDR3 is 17 amino acids long. CDR3 region: CASSSRLAGGPLDTQYF. The CDR3 DNA reads as TGCGCCAGCAGCTCCCGACTAGCGGGGGGGCCACTAGATACGCAGTATTTT.

Concerning this clone: Distinct nucleotide sequences in the sample also encode this CDR3. J is TRBJ2-7 and V is TRBV6-1; TRBD2 aligns across 14 bases. Germline values: CDR1 MNHNS, CDR2 SASEGT. This CDR3 contains 16 residues. With 0 bases clipped from V and 3 bases from J, the junction kept 1 base outside the gene matches. CDR3 sequence: CASSEAGTSGSYEQYF. Written as DNA, the CDR3 is TGTGCCAGCAGTGAAGCGGGGACTAGCGGGAGCTACGAGCAGTACTTC.

J is TRBJ1-1 and V is TRBV4-2; 8 nucleotides line up with TRBD1. This CDR3 spans 16 amino acids. V lost 3 bases, J lost 4 bases, and 10 bases stayed unmatched. Germline CDR1 reads LGHNA; CDR2 reads YNFKEQ. This CDR3 is CASSHDGQGYRTEAFF. In DNA form, the CDR3 reads TGTGCCAGCAGCCATGACGGACAGGGCTATCGCACTGAAGCTTTCTTT.

This clone was observed once. The rearrangement links TRBV2 to TRBJ2-3; possible D gene TRBD2, 5 bases. The CDR3 covers 12 residues. Between the trimmed V and J ends, which lost 4 bases and 6 bases, there was a span of 8 bases. Germline V gene data show CDR1 as SNHLY and CDR2 as FYNNEI. CDR3 in DNA: TGTGCCAGCAGTGCCCGAGGGGATACGCAGTATTTT. Translated: CASSARGDTQYF.

The chain recombines TRBV6-6 with TRBJ1-5, with TRBD1 matching over 9 bases. Germline assignment: CDR1 MNHNY and CDR2 SVGAGI (reference sequence). CDR3 length: 15 residues. J was trimmed by 2 bases and V by 6 bases; bases with no gene match: 5. CDR3: CASRQGAGGNQPQHF. The CDR3 region has the DNA TGTGCCAGCAGACAGGGGGCAGGTGGCAATCAGCCCCAGCATTTT.

The CDR3 DNA sequence: TGTGCCACCCGGGACAGGGTAATGTTTGGCTACACCTTC. Protein sequence: CATRDRVMFGYTF. The chain joins TRBV27 to TRBJ1-2; 9 nucleotides align to TRBD1. After removal of 10 bases from V and 7 bases from J, the junction contained 10 bases not matched to a gene. This CDR3 spans 13 amino acids. From germline, CDR1 is MNHEY and CDR2 SMNVEV (reference sequence).

The chain uses TRBV7-8 and TRBJ2-5, with D perhaps matching TRBD1 (5 bases). The CDR3 length is 16 residues. The V gene lost 4 bases and the J gene lost 5 bases, with 20 bases spanning the gap. Per germline, CDR1 SGHVS and CDR2 FQNEAQ. The CDR3 sequence: CASSYRRTRSEETQYF. The CDR3 DNA reads TGTGCCAGCAGCTATAGAAGGACACGGAGCGAGGAGACCCAGTACTTC.

The chain is built from TRBV4-1 and TRBJ2-5, with 11 nucleotides matching TRBD1. The CDR3 consists of 14 residues. V trimming: 4 bases; J trimming: 7 bases; junction bases outside the gene matches: 5. Per germline, CDR1 MGHRA and CDR2 YSYEKL. The CDR3 nucleotides are TGCGCCAGCAGCCGTCCGGGACAGGGGGGGACCCAGTACTTC. The encoded protein is CASSRPGQGGTQYF.

The V and J genes are TRBV2 and TRBJ1-1; TRBD1 agrees at 9 bases. The germline V gene encodes CDR1 SNHLY and CDR2 FYNNEI. The CDR3 consists of 12 residues. V dropped 8 bases and J dropped 6; count of bases not matched to a gene: 4. For the CDR3, the DNA is TGTGCCAGCGGGGGACAGGGAGCTGAAGCTTTCTTT. Translated: CASGGQGAEAFF.

V usage is TRBV3-1 (or the pseudogene TRBV3-2) and J usage is TRBJ2-1, with D possibly matching TRBD2 (6 bases). V shed 0 bases and J shed 9 bases, with 18 bases lying between them. The CDR3 contains 16 residues. Germline CDR1 is LGHDT and CDR2 is YNNKEL (reference sequence). CDR3 in amino acids: CASSQDGGAVRGEQFF. The CDR3 nucleotides are TGTGCCAGCAGCCAAGACGGGGGAGCGGTTCGTGGTGAGCAGTTCTTC.

CDR3 amino acids: CASSPTGSYNSPLHF. The DNA for the CDR3 is TGTGCCAGCAGCCCCACAGGGTCCTATAATTCACCCCTCCACTTT. The V and J genes are TRBV6-2 or TRBV6-3 and TRBJ1-6, with D maybe TRBD1 (6 bases). Trimming took 6 bases from V and 1 from J, leaving 10 bases between them. Germline V CDR1 and CDR2: MNHEY, SVGEGT. The CDR3 is 15 residues long.

The count of this clone is one. This rearrangement joins TRBV10-3 to TRBJ2-2; possible D gene TRBD1, 6 bases. Germline V gene data show CDR1 as ENHRY and CDR2 as SYGVKD. V lost 0 bases and J 7 bases, leaving 15 bases between the germline ends. This CDR3 comprises 16 residues. For the CDR3, the DNA is TGTGCCATCAGTGAGTCGGGACACGCGCTAGGCGGGGAGCTGTTTTTT. It specifies CAISESGHALGGELFF.

The CDR3: CASSKGLQAFNEQFF. The CDR3 nucleotides read TGTGCCAGCAGTAAGGGACTCCAAGCCTTCAATGAGCAGTTCTTC. The gene calls are TRBV2 and TRBJ2-1; the D gene is possibly TRBD2 (6 bases). Per the germline V gene, CDR1 is SNHLY and CDR2 is FYNNEI. The V end lost 5 bases, the J end lost 6 bases, and 17 bases lay between the germline ends. The CDR3 has 15 residues. The full variable domain, with the rest looked up from reference TRBV2 and TRBJ2-1, is EPEVTQTPSHQVTQMGQEVILRCVPISNHLYFYWYRQILGQKVEFLVSFYNNEISEKSEIFDDQFSVERPDGSNFTLKIRSTKLEDSAMYFCASSKGLQAFNEQFFGPGTRLTVL.